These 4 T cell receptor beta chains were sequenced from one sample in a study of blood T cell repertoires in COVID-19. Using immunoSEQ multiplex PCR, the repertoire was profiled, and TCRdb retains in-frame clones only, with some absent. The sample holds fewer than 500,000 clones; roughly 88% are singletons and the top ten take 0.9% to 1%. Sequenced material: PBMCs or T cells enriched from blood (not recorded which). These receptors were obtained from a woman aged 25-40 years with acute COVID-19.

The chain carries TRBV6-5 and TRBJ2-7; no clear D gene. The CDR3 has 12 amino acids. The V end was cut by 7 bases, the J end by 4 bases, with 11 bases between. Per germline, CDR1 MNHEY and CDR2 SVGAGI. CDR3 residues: CASTPSSYEQYF. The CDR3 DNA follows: TGTGCCAGCACTCCGTCGTCGTACGAGCAGTACTTC.

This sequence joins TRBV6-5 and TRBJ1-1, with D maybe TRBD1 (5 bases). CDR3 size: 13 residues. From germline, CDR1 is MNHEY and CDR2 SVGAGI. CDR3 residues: CVSGSRGNTEAFF. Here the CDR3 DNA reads TGTGTCAGTGGGTCTAGGGGGAACACTGAAGCTTTCTTT.

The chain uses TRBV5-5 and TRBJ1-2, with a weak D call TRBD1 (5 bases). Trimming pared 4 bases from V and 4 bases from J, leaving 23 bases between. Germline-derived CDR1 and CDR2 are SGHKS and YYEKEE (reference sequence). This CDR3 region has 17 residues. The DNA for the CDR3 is TGTGCCAGCAGCGGGGGGAAGGGAACAAATTTGGTCTATGGCTACACCTTC. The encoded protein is CASSGGKGTNLVYGYTF. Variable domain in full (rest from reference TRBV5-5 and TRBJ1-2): DAGVTQSPTHLIKTRGQQVTLRCSPISGHKSVSWYQQVLGQGPQFIFQYYEKEERGRGNFPDRFSARQFPNYSSELNVNALLLGDSALYLCASSGGKGTNLVYGYTFGSGTRLTVV.

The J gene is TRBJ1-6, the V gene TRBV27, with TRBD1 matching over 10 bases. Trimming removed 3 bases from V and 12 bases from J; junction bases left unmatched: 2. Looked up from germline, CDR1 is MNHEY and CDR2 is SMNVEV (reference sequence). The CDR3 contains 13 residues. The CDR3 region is CASSFGQGVPLHF. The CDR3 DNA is TGTGCCAGCAGTTTTGGACAGGGGGTACCCCTCCACTTT.